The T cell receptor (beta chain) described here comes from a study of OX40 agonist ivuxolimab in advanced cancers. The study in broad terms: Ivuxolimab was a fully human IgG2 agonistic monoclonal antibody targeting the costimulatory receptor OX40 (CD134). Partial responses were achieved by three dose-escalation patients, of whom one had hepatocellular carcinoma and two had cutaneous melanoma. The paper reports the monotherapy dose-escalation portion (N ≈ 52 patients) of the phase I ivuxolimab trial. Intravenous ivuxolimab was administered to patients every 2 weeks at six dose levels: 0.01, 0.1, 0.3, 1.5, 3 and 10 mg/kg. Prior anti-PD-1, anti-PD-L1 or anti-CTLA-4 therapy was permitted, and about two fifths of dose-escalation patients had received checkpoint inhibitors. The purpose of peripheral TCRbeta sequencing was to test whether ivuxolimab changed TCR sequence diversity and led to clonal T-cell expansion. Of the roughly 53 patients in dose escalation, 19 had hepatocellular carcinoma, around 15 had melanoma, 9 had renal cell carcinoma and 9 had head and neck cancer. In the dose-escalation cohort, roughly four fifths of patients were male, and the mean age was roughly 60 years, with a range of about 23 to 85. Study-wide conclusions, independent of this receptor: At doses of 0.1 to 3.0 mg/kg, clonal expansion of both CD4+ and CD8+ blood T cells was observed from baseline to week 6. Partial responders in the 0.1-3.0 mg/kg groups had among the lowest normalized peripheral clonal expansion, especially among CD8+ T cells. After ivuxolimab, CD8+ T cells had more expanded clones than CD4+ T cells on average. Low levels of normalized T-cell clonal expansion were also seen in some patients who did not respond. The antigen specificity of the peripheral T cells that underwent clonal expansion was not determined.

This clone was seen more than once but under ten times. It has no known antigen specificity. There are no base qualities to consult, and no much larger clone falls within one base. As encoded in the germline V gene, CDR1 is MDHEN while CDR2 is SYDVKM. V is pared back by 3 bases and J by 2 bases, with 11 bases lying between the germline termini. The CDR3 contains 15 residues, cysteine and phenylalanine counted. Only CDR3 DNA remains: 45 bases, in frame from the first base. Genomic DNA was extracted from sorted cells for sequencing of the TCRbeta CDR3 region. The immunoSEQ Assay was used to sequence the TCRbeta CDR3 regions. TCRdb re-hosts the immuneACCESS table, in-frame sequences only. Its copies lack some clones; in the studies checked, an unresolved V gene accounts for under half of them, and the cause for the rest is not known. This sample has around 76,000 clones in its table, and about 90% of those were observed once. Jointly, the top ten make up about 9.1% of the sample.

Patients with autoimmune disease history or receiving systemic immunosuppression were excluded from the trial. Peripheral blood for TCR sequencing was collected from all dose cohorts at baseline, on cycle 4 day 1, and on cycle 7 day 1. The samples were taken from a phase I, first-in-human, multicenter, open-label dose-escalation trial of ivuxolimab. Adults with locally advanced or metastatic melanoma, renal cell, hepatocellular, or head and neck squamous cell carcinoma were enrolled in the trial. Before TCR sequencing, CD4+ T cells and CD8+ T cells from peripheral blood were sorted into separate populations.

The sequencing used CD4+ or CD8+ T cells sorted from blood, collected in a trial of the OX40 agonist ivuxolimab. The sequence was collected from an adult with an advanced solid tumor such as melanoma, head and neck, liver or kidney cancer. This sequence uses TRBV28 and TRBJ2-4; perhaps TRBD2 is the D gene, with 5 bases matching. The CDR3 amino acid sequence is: CASSLSGRPKNIQYF. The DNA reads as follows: TGTGCCAGCAGTTTGTCGGGGAGACCCAAAAACATTCAGTACTTC.